This paragraph covers one T cell receptor (beta chain) sequence. Its matching antigen is unknown. The data derive from a study of T cell repertoires in ileal Crohn's disease. General study results and limits: Compared with non-smokers, active smokers at surgery showed more clonal expansions.

TCRdb's copy holds only in-frame clones and misses some; the assay was immunoSEQ multiplex PCR. The sample contains some 30,000 clones, about 81% of which appear only once. CDR3 length: 13 amino acids. Trimming took off 6 bases at V and 1 base at J, with 9 bases between the two ends. Germline V gene lookup returns CDR1 SEHNR and CDR2 FQNEAQ (reference sequence). This clonotype was sampled from an adult with Crohn's disease. The sample was ileal tissue. The chain uses TRBV7-9 and TRBJ1-1; D remains unclear. CDR3 bases: TGTGCCAGCAGTTTTACAGCGAACACTGAAGCTTTCTTT. It yields the protein CASSFTANTEAFF.